One T cell receptor beta chain is described in this entry. Profiling relied on immunoSEQ multiplex PCR, and the TCRdb table lists in-frame clones only, not all of them. The sample yields fewer than 85,000 clones, roughly 86% seen once. These data originate in a study of identifying expanded T cells in peripheral blood. The CDR3 covers 15 residues. Trimming removed 4 bases from V and 1 base from J; junction bases left unmatched: 5. Germline V gene sequence: CDR1 SGHRS, CDR2 YFSETQ. Sequencing was performed on blood. The origin of this receptor is a person between 18 and 69 years old in good health. The chain has TRBV5-1 and TRBJ2-1; 7 bases fit TRBD2. The CDR3 sequence is CASSTSGNSYNEQFF. DNA for the CDR3: TGCGCCAGCAGCACAAGCGGGAATTCCTACAATGAGCAGTTCTTC.